Following are 16 T cell receptor beta chains from one sample sequenced in a study of STAT5B mutations in CD4+ large granular lymphocyte leukemia. Method: immunoSEQ multiplex PCR; TCRdb's copy keeps in-frame clones and lacks some. The table shows some 21,000 clones, with approximately 81% occurring only once. The sequencing sample was made of CD4+ T cells from blood buffy coats. These receptors all come from a human donor in good health.

Concerning this clone: The germline gene is not matched at one end of the junction; a read error may be the cause. The V and J genes are TRBV5-1 and TRBJ2-1, with D possibly being TRBD1 (6 bases). The V gene's germline CDR1 is SGHRS and CDR2 YFSETQ. CDR3 size: 11 residues. The DNA for the CDR3 is TGCGCCAGCAGCTTGGGGGGACACACTGTCTTC. Residues: CASSLGGHTVF.

This rearrangement joins TRBV7-2 to TRBJ2-5, with D maybe TRBD2 (5 bases). This CDR3 is 13 amino acids long. Germline V gives CDR1 SGHTA, CDR2 FQGNSA. Trimming stripped 4 bases from V and 5 bases from J, with 11 bases between. CDR3 DNA sequence: TGTGCCAGCAGCTGGAGGAAAGGGGAGACCCAGTACTTC. Protein product: CASSWRKGETQYF. Full variable domain (missing parts from reference TRBV7-2 and TRBJ2-5): GAGVSQSPSNKVTEKGKDVELRCDPISGHTALYWYRQSLGQGLEFLIYFQGNSAPDKSGLPSDRFSAERTGGSVSTLTIQRTQQEDSAVYLCASSWRKGETQYFGPGTRLLVL.

This chain joins TRBV6-1 and TRBJ2-2, with D tentatively TRBD1 (5 bases). This CDR3 has 15 residues. Deletions cut 4 bases from V and 0 bases from J, with 9 bases between. Germline V gives CDR1 MNHNS, CDR2 SASEGT. The DNA for the CDR3 is TGTGCCAGCAGTGCCGGCAGGGCGAACACCGGGGAGCTGTTTTTT. Its protein is CASSAGRANTGELFF.

The V and J genes are TRBV18 and TRBJ2-3, with 12 bases that match TRBD2. J lost 6 bases, V lost 3 bases, and 7 bases had no gene match. Germline-derived CDR1 and CDR2 are KGHSH and LQKENI. The CDR3 runs 16 residues. The CDR3: CASSPSLAGGTDTQYF. CDR3 coding DNA: TGTGCCAGCTCACCGAGTCTAGCGGGAGGGACGGATACGCAGTATTTT.

This CDR3 is CASSRFGANVLTF. The CDR3 nucleotides are TGTGCCAGCAGCCGCTTTGGGGCCAACGTCCTGACTTTC. This chain connects TRBV9 to TRBJ2-6, with D unclear. Trimming left V 4 bases short and J 3 bases short, with 5 bases between. This CDR3 spans 13 amino acids. Germline lookup yields CDR1 SGDLS and CDR2 YYNGEE.

CDR3 sequence reads: CASGPAGGGTDTQYF. In DNA form, the CDR3 reads TGTGCCAGCGGACCAGCGGGAGGAGGCACAGATACGCAGTATTTT. V and J are TRBV9 and TRBJ2-3, with 9 positions matching TRBD2. The ends lost 7 bases at V and 1 base at J; junction bases unmatched: 7. The CDR3 runs to 15 residues. Germline CDR1 is SGDLS and CDR2 is YYNGEE.

This clone was counted only a few times. The V and J genes are TRBV5-8 and TRBJ1-1; TRBD1 matches at 7 bases. V gave up 1 base and J gave up 1 base; unmatched junction bases: 4. CDR1 is SGHTS and CDR2 is YDEGEE in the germline V gene. This CDR3 comprises 15 residues. The CDR3 spells CASSLRGQGNTEAFF. CDR3 nucleotide sequence: TGTGCCAGCAGCTTGAGGGGGCAGGGGAACACTGAAGCTTTCTTT.

Only a few counts were recorded for this clone. The rearrangement uses TRBV7-8 and TRBJ1-5; TRBD1 matches 7 bases. In germline, CDR1 is SGHVS, CDR2 FQNEAQ. The J segment lost 4 bases and the V segment lost 6 bases, leaving 12 bases of the junction unmatched. The CDR3 totals 16 residues. CDR3 nucleotide sequence: TGTGCCAGCAGTCCTAGACAGGGTGATGGTAATCAGCCCCAGCATTTT. Its translation is CASSPRQGDGNQPQHF.

The table lists this clone with a few counts. This chain joins TRBV21-1 and TRBJ1-1; the D segment call TRBD1 is taken from the table without a DNA check. TRBV21-1 is reported as a pseudogene. The CDR3 runs to 17 residues. The CDR3 loop is CASSKGGPGQGNTEAFF. As DNA, the CDR3 is TGTGCCAGCAGCAAAGGGGGTCCGGGACAGGGGAACACTGAAGCTTTCTTT.

The V gene is TRBV18, the J gene TRBJ2-7, with D tentatively TRBD2 (5 bases). This CDR3 contains 15 residues. Germline-derived CDR1 and CDR2 are KGHSH and LQKENI. Trimming took off 2 bases at V and 3 bases at J, with 14 bases between the two ends. CDR3 nucleotides: TGTGCCAGCTCACCAAGGATCGGGGAACTCTACGAGCAGTACTTC. It is translated as CASSPRIGELYEQYF. The variable domain in full, with the rest retrieved from reference TRBV18 and TRBJ2-7, is NAGVMQNPRHLVRRRGQEARLRCSPMKGHSHVYWYRQLPEEGLKFMVYLQKENIIDESGMPKERFSAEFPKEGPSILRIQQVVRGDSAAYFCASSPRIGELYEQYFGPGTRLTVT.

The count of this clone is one. This chain connects TRBV11-2 to TRBJ2-5, with D tentatively TRBD1 (5 bases). There are 14 residues in the CDR3. V was cut by 1 base and J by 2 bases, with 8 bases left in between. CDR1 and CDR2 from the germline V gene are SGHAT and FQNNGV. CDR3 in amino acids: CASSLGPGQETQYF. Written as DNA, the CDR3 is TGTGCCAGCAGCTTAGGTCCAGGGCAAGAGACCCAGTACTTC.

Only one count was recorded for this clone. This rearrangement joins TRBV11-3 to TRBJ1-2; D unresolved. CDR3 length: 12 amino acids. Trimming took 1 base from V and 6 from J, leaving 6 bases between them. Germline V gene data show CDR1 as SGHNT and CDR2 as YENEEA. The DNA of the CDR3 is TGTGCCAGCAGCTTAGGGGCGGATGGCTACACCTTC. Its protein is CASSLGADGYTF.

The chain uses TRBV5-6 and TRBJ1-5; tentative D call: TRBD1 (6 bases). CDR3 length: 14 amino acids. Between the trimmed V and J ends, which lost 4 bases and 7 bases, there was a span of 15 bases. Per germline, CDR1 SGHDT and CDR2 YYEEEE. The CDR3, as DNA: TGTGCCAGCAGCCGTACAGGGTCGTGGCAGCCCCAGCATTTT. Amino acids: CASSRTGSWQPQHF.

The chain recombines TRBV2 with TRBJ2-3; 8 bases map to TRBD2. Germline V gene data show CDR1 as SNHLY and CDR2 as FYNNEI. V was pared by 6 bases and J by 4 bases, with 6 bases of the junction left unmatched. There are 14 residues in the CDR3. In DNA form, the CDR3 reads TGTGCCAGCAGGAAGCGGGAGATCGCAGATACGCAGTATTTT. Translating gives CASRKREIADTQYF.

The CDR3 nucleotides read TGTGCCAGTAGTATACCGGGACAGGGGACTAAAAAACTGTTTTTT. Translation gives CASSIPGQGTKKLFF. The chain combines TRBV19 with TRBJ1-4, with TRBD1 matching 10 bases. This CDR3 is 15 amino acids long. V dropped 2 bases and J dropped 9; count of bases not matched to a gene: 6. Germline V gene data show CDR1 as LNHDA and CDR2 as SQIVND (reference sequence).

The gene calls are TRBV11-2 and TRBJ2-7; 11 bases are a match to TRBD2. Germline CDR1 and CDR2: SGHAT and FQNNGV. V lost 0 bases and J lost 3; bases outside the gene matches: 4. The CDR3 runs 16 residues. The CDR3 reads CASSLDGTSGHYEQYF. The CDR3 nucleotides read TGTGCCAGCAGCTTAGATGGGACTAGCGGCCACTACGAGCAGTACTTC.